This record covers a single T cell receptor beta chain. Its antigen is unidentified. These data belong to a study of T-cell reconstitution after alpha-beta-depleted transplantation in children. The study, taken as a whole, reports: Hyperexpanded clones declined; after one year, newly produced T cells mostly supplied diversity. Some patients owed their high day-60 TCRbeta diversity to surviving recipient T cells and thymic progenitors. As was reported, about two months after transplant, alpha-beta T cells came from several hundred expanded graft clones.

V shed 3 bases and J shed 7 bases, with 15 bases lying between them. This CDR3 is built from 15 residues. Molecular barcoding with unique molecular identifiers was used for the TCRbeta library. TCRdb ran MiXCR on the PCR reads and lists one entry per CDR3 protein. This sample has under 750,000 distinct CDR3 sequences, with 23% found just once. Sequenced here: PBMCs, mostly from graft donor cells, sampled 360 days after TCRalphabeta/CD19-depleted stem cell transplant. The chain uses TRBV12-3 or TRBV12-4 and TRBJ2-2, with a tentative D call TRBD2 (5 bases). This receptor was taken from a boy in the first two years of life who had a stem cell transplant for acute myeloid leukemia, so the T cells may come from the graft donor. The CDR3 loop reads CASSLLALALGELFF. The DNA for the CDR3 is TGTGCCAGCAGTTTGTTGGCGCTAGCCCTCGGGGAGCTGTTTTTT.